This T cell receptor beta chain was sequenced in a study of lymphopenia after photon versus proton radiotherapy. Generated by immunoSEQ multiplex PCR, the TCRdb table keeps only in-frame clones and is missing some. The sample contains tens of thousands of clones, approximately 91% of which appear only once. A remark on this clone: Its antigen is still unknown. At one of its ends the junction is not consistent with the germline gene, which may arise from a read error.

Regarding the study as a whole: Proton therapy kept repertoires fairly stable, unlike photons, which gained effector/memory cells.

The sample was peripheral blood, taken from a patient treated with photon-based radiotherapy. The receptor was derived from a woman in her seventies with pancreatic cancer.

The CDR3 protein is CASSDGQWGMF. CDR3 bases: TGTGCCAGCAGTGATGGACAGTGGGGGATGTTC. V is TRBV6-1 and J is TRBJ2-6; TRBD1 might be the D (6 bases). CDR3 length: 11 amino acids. Germline V gene lookup returns CDR1 MNHNS and CDR2 SASEGT.